This T cell receptor beta chain is from a study of blood T cell repertoires in COVID-19. Study as a whole: The United States, Italy and Spain provided the acute and convalescent COVID-19 samples. PBMCs, B-cell-depleted T cells, or T cells provided the cDNA or gDNA that made up the material.

Per the original data handling: It was from reference gene primer amplification that nucleated cell counts were estimated. TCRdb's copy holds only in-frame clones and misses some; the assay was immunoSEQ multiplex PCR. From that table come the V and J calls and clone size; the DNA was used to work out D and trimming. The table has 200,000 to 250,000 clones, 70% to 90% seen once. The CDR3 spans 10 residues. Germline V lookup: CDR1 SQVTM, CDR2 ANQGSEA. Trimming pared 6 bases from V and 3 bases from J, leaving 5 bases between. The receptor was derived from a woman in her 40s with acute or convalescent COVID-19. The J gene is TRBJ1-1, the V gene TRBV29-1; D unresolved. Sequencing used peripheral blood. This CDR3 is CSVTDTEAFF. The CDR3 region has the DNA TGCAGCGTCACGGACACTGAAGCTTTCTTT.